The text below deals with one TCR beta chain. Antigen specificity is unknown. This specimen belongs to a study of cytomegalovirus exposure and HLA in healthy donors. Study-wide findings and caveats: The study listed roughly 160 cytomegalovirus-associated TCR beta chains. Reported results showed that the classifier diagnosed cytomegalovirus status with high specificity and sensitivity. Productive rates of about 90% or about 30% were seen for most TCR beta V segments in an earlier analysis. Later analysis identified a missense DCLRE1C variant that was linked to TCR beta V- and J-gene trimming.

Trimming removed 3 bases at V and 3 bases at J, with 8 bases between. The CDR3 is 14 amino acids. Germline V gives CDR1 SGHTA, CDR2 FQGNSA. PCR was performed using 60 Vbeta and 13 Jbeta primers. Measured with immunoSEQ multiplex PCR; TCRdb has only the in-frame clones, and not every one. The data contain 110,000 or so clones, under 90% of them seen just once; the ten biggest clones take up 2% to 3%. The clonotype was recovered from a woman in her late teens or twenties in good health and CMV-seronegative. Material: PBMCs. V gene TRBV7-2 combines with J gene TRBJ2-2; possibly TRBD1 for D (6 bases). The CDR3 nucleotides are TGTGCCAGCAGCTTGACAGGTGACACCGGGGAGCTGTTTTTT. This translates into CASSLTGDTGELFF.